These T cell receptor beta chains were read from a single sample in a study of blood T cell repertoires in COVID-19. Assay used: immunoSEQ multiplex PCR; TCRdb lists only in-frame clones, some missing. Of about 490,000 clones listed, approximately 83% are singletons. Sequencing input: peripheral blood. These receptors were taken from a human donor in a cohort sampled during active COVID-19. The CDR3 runs from the conserved cysteine through the conserved F or W. A D gene is named only where the DNA matches it firmly. Clone size is given for some rows only: seen once, a few or many times, or a class if the clone is expanded.

D | J | size | V | DNA | CDR3
TRBD2 | TRBJ2-1 | NA | TRBV7-3 | TGTGCCAGCAGCTTAAAGATGGCGGGAGTAAATGAGCAGTTCTTC | CASSLKMAGVNEQFF
NA | TRBJ1-5 | NA | TRBV30 | TGTGCCTGGAGGGGATATGGGGGGGCTAGCAATCAGCCCCAGCATTTT | CAWRGYGGASNQPQHF
TRBD1 | TRBJ2-1 | NA | TRBV11-2 | TGTGCCAGCAGCTTACCGGGACAGGGGAGAAGGGAGCAGTTCTTC | CASSLPGQGRREQFF
TRBD1 | TRBJ2-7 | NA | TRBV18 | TGTGCCAGCTCTCCCGGGACAGGGGAGTACGAGCAGTACTTC | CASSPGTGEYEQYF
NA | TRBJ2-3 | once | TRBV11-3 | TGTGCCAGCAGCTTAGGGAGAGCCTCCGATACGCAGTATTTT | CASSLGRASDTQYF
NA | TRBJ2-2 | NA | TRBV9 | TGTGCCAGCGCCGTGCAGGTGGGCGGGGAGCTGTTTTTT | CASAVQVGGELFF
TRBD2 | TRBJ2-3 | NA | TRBV28 | TGTGCCAGCAGCCGCCAAATAGGGACTAGCATAGATACGCAGTATTTT | CASSRQIGTSIDTQYF
TRBD2 | TRBJ2-2 | NA | TRBV30 | TGTGCCTGGAGTGGTGGACTAGTCCTCCGTAACACCGGGGAGCTGTTTTTT | CAWSGGLVLRNTGELFF
NA | TRBJ1-1 | NA | TRBV7-3 | TGTGCCAGCAGCTTTAGGGGGTACGGCACTGAAGCTTTCTTT | CASSFRGYGTEAFF
TRBD1 | TRBJ1-5 | NA | TRBV28 | TGTGCCAGCAAACCTGACAGGGGGCTTCAGCCCCAGCATTTT | CASKPDRGLQPQHF
NA | TRBJ2-6 | once | TRBV4-2 | TGTGCCAGCAGTAAATTTTGGGGCCCTAGCTCTGGGGCCAACGTCCTGACTTTC | CASSKFWGPSSGANVLTF
TRBD2 | TRBJ2-1 | NA | TRBV7-2 | TGTGCCAGCAGCTTAGTCGGGACTAGGGTAGCCAATGAGCAGTTCTTC | CASSLVGTRVANEQFF